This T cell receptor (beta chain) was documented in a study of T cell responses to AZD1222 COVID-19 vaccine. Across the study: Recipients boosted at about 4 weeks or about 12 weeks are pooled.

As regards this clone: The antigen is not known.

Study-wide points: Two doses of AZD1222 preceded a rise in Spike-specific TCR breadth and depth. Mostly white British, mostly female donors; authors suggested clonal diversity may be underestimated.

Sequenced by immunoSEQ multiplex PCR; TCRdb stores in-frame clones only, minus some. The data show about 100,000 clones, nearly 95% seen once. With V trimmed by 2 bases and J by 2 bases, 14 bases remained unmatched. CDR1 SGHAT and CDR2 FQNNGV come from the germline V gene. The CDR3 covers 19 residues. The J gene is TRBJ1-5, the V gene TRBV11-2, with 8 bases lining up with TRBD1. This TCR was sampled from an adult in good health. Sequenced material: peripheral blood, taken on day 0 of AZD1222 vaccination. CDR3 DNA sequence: TGTGCCAGCAGCTTAAATTGTTGGTCCAGGGGGCGTCGCAATCAGCCCCAGCATTTT. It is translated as CASSLNCWSRGRRNQPQHF.